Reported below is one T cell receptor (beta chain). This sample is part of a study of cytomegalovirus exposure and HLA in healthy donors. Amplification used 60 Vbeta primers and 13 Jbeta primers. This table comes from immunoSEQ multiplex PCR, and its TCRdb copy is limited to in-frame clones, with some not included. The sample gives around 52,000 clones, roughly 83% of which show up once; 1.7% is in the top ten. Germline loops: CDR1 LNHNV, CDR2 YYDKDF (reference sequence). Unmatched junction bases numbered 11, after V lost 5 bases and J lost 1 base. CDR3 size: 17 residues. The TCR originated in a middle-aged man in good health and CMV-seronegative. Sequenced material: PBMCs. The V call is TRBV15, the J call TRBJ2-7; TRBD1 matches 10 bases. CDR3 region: CATSFRTGTGESYEQYF. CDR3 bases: TGTGCCACCAGCTTCCGGACGGGGACAGGGGAATCCTACGAGCAGTACTTC.